The present entry profiles one TCR beta chain with its context. Its antigen is not identified. The CDR3 spans 16 residues. V was clipped by 6 bases and J by 2 bases, with 17 bases between them. Germline V gene data show CDR1 as LNHNV and CDR2 as YYDKDF (reference sequence). MiXCR, applied by TCRdb to the RT-PCR reads, yields one record per CDR3 protein. The profile shows about 650,000 distinct CDR3 sequences, around 15% of them singletons. The data derive from a study of response to subunit inactivated influenza vaccine. Study-wide results and limits: The authors put forward the suggestion that each seasonal influenza vaccination may bring in only a limited number of new T cells.

Sequenced material: PBMCs from blood, taken 14 to 15 days before vaccination. The chain combines TRBV15 with TRBJ2-1, with a weak D call TRBD2 (6 bases). The clonotype comes from a man over 45 who received an inactivated influenza vaccine. The CDR3 nucleotides are TGTGCCACCAGTACGGTTCCCGGGAGAACCTACAATGAGCAGTTCTTC. Translated, it gives CATSTVPGRTYNEQFF.